The clone carrying this T cell receptor (beta chain) was seen a few times. The antigen is not known. This sample was included in a study of T cells after yellow fever vaccination. From germline, CDR1 is SGHVS and CDR2 FQNEAQ. Trimming left V 5 bases short and J 5 bases short, with 19 bases between. CDR3 length equals 16 residues. The study's findings and limits: The secondary T-cell response peaked on day 5, not day 15, but was weaker.

TCRdb passed the 5' RACE reads through MiXCR, listing each CDR3 protein once. The sample carries roughly 250,000 distinct CDR3 sequences, 10% to 15% recorded once. The TCR comes from a man younger than 40 who received the YFV17D yellow fever vaccine. The sequencing here drew on CD4+ T cells sorted from PBMCs, taken 45 days after the yellow fever booster vaccination. This chain links TRBV7-8 with TRBJ1-5; D perhaps matches TRBD1 (5 bases). In DNA, the CDR3 is TGTGCCAGCAGCCTACAGTCGCAGGGTTCGGATCAGCCCCAGCATTTT. It yields the protein CASSLQSQGSDQPQHF.